These 16 T cell receptor beta chains were all obtained from the same sample, sequenced in a study of tumor and adjacent non-tumor tissue in lung cancer. This sample's RNA came from whole unsorted tissue. More than 3 cm separated this lung sample from the edge of the tumor. TCRbeta libraries were built with three rounds of nested PCR, modified from ARM-PCR. TCRdb used MiXCR to reprocess the multiplex PCR reads, holding one entry per CDR3 protein. Of 90,000 to 100,000 distinct CDR3 sequences listed, more than 80% were seen once; the top ten hold about 31%. What was sequenced was distant non-tumor lung tissue. The receptors shown here come from a man aged 55 to 70 with small cell lung cancer.

This chain links TRBV11-1 with TRBJ2-2, with D unresolved. Germline V gives CDR1 SGHAT, CDR2 FQDESV (reference sequence). Trimming took off 5 bases at V and 7 bases at J, with 11 bases between the two ends. CDR3 length: 13 amino acids. The CDR3 spells CASSPQRDGELFF. The CDR3 DNA reads as TGTGCCAGCAGCCCGCAACGAGACGGGGAGCTGTTTTTT.

As to this clonotype: A read error may explain this, as a much larger clone is one base away. The chain is built from TRBV11-1 and TRBJ2-3, with 7 bases matching TRBD2. V gave up 2 bases and J gave up 2 bases; unmatched junction bases: 4. This CDR3 contains 15 residues. Germline V gives CDR1 SGHAT, CDR2 FQDESV (reference sequence). The CDR3: CASSLQAGNTDTQYF. The CDR3 coding sequence is TGTGCCAGCAGCTTACAAGCGGGGAACACAGATACGCAGTATTTT.

A remark on this clonotype: Its ends do not fully match the called genes, so a read error is possible. The chain combines TRBV28 with TRBJ2-2, with a weak D call TRBD2 (5 bases). Germline CDR1 reads MDHEN; CDR2 reads SYDVKM. CDR3 length: 15 residues. CDR3 region: CASSFGSANTGDLFF. CDR3 bases: TGTGCCAGCAGTTTCGGATCTGCGAACACCGGGGATCTGTTTTTT.

As to this clonotype: One junction end does not reproduce the germline sequence, and a read error may be involved. The rearrangement uses TRBV20-1 and TRBJ2-1, with 9 bases aligning to TRBD2. Germline values: CDR1 DFQATT, CDR2 SNEGSKA (reference sequence). This CDR3 is 15 amino acids long. The CDR3 DNA sequence: TGCAGTGCAGACTCTAGCGGGGAAGGGTACAATGAACAGTTCTTC. Translating it yields CSADSSGEGYNEQFF.

The V call is TRBV4-1, the J call TRBJ1-5; a weak D match, TRBD1 (6 bases). The CDR3 loop spans 12 amino acids. Germline CDR1 is MGHRA and CDR2 is YSYEKL. V lost 8 bases, J lost 6 bases, and 11 bases lay in between. DNA of the CDR3: TGCGCCAGCCAGGGGATGTCTCAGCCCCAGCATTTT. Translated, it gives CASQGMSQPQHF.

Concerning this clonotype itself: At one end the junction does not follow the germline gene, possibly because of a read error. The V and J genes are TRBV4-1 and TRBJ2-7; the D is unclear. The length of the CDR3 is 13 residues. The germline V gene encodes CDR1 MGHRA and CDR2 YSYEKL. CDR3 loop: CASSFERVYEQYF. CDR3 coding DNA: TGTGCCAGCAGTTTCGAGAGAGTCTACGAACAGTACTTC.

Remarks on this clonotype: One end of the junction fails to match germline, which may point to a read error. The chain joins TRBV11-3 to TRBJ2-2, with a weak D call TRBD2 (5 bases). From germline, CDR1 is SGHNT and CDR2 YENEEA. This CDR3 is 15 amino acids long. CDR3 coding DNA: TGTACCAGCAACTTACGGACTCCGAACACCGGGGAGCTGTTTTTT. This codes for CTSNLRTPNTGELFF.

V gene TRBV2 combines with J gene TRBJ1-2; D unresolved. Germline CDR1 reads SNHLY; CDR2 reads FYNNEI. V gave up 5 bases and J gave up 7 bases, with 17 bases separating them. The CDR3 has 14 residues. CDR3 coding DNA: TGTGCCAGCAGTTCTGCCCAGGTGATGGCTGGCTACACCTTC. The encoded protein is CASSSAQVMAGYTF.

To note about this clonotype: One end of the junction does not line up with germline, which may come from a read error. The genes are TRBV6-5 and TRBJ1-2, with D possibly matching TRBD1 (5 bases). Germline V lookup: CDR1 MNHEY, CDR2 SVGAGI. This CDR3 is 16 amino acids long. CDR3 DNA: TGTGCCAGCAGTTACGTATCCGGGACGGGGTCCTATGGCTACACATTC. It is translated as CASSYVSGTGSYGYTF.

This clonotype was recorded once. Mismatch with germline at one junction end may stem from a read error. The J gene is TRBJ2-1, the V gene TRBV6-5, with 12 bases that match TRBD2. The CDR3 runs 18 residues. Looked up from germline, CDR1 is MNHEY and CDR2 is SVGAGI. This chain's CDR3 is CASSVRTSGEASYNEQFF. In DNA, the CDR3 is TGTGCTAGCAGTGTCCGGACTAGCGGGGAGGCGTCCTACAATGAGCAGTTCTTC.

Regarding this clonotype: Germline is not matched at one junction end, which may reflect a read error. The chain recombines TRBV4-2 with TRBJ2-7; tentative D call: TRBD2 (6 bases). The CDR3 totals 14 residues. Per the germline V gene, CDR1 is LGHNA and CDR2 is YNFKEQ. The CDR3 DNA reads as TGTACCAGCAGCCAACCGGGACGGGGAGGCGAGCAGTACTTC. Its translation is CTSSQPGRGGEQYF.

The chain has TRBV6-6 and TRBJ1-1, with TRBD1 identical over 7 bases. The CDR3 has 14 amino acids. Germline loops: CDR1 MNHNY, CDR2 SVGAGI (reference sequence). Unmatched junction bases numbered 13, after V lost 4 bases and J lost 11 bases. The CDR3 spells CASSFYGEGTEAFF. The CDR3 region has the DNA TGTGCCAGCAGTTTCTACGGAGAGGGGACAGAGGCTTTCTTT.

Notes on this clonotype: Lacking the conserved final phenylalanine or tryptophan, this CDR3 likely reflects a read error. The DNA is omitted, as the CDR3 cannot be located on it reliably, and the CDR3 follows TCRdb's listing. V and J are TRBV5-1 and TRBJ2-5; the table's D call, TRBD2, has no DNA check behind it. Germline V lookup: CDR1 SGHRS, CDR2 YFSETQ. Termini included, the CDR3 measures 16 amino acids. This CDR3 reads CASNEGASGEQETHYI.

Of note for this clonotype: One end of the junction does not line up with germline, which may come from a read error. The rearrangement joins TRBV11-3 to TRBJ2-2; 12 bases align to TRBD2. Per the germline V gene, CDR1 is SGHNT and CDR2 is YENEEA. CDR3 length: 19 residues. CDR3 protein: CASSCGDTGLAGRTGELFF. The DNA of the CDR3 is TGTGCCAGCAGTTGTGGTGACACGGGACTAGCGGGTCGCACCGGGGAGCTATTTTTT.

The table lists this clonotype with a few counts. This may stem from a read error, because a much larger clone lies one nucleotide away. The V gene is TRBV5-5, the J gene TRBJ2-1; D is unresolved. CDR1 SGHKS and CDR2 YYEKEE come from the germline V gene (reference sequence). The CDR3 runs to 14 residues. Here the CDR3 reads CANSFFGSYNEQFF. DNA for the CDR3: TGTGCCAACAGCTTCTTTGGGTCCTACAATGAGCAGTTCTTC.

The chain carries TRBV5-4 and TRBJ2-1; the D gene could be TRBD1 or TRBD2 (5 bases each). This CDR3 has 16 residues. V shed 0 bases and J shed 12 bases, with 22 bases lying between them. The germline V gene encodes CDR1 SGHNT and CDR2 YYREEE (reference sequence). CDR3 region: CASSLGGGLAWGRQFF. The CDR3 DNA follows: TGTGCCAGCAGCTTGGGCGGTGGCTTGGCCTGGGGACGGCAGTTCTTC.